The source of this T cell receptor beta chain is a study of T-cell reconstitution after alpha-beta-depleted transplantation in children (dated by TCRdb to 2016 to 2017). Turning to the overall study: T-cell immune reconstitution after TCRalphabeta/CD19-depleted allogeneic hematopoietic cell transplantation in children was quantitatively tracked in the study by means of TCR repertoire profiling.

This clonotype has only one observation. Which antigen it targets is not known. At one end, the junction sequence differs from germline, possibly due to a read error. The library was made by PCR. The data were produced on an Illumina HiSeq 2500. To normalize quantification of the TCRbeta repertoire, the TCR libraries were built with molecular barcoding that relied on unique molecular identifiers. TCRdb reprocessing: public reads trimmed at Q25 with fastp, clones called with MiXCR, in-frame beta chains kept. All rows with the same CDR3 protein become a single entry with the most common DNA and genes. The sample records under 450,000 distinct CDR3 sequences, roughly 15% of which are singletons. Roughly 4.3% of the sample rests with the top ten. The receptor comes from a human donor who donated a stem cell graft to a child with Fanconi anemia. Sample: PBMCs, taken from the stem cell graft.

The CDR3 region has the sequence CSAQGAGGDSYNERFF. The DNA sequence is as follows: TGCAGTGCCCAGGGAGCGGGGGGTGACTCCTACAATGAGCGGTTCTTC. The sequence links TRBV20-1 to TRBJ2-1; TRBD2 agrees with 9 junctional bases. The CDR3 has 16 amino acids, counting the end cysteine and phenylalanine. The entry retains the CDR3 DNA only, 48 bases that are in frame from base 1. The germline V gene (reference sequence) specifies DFQATT as CDR1 and SNEGSKA as CDR2.